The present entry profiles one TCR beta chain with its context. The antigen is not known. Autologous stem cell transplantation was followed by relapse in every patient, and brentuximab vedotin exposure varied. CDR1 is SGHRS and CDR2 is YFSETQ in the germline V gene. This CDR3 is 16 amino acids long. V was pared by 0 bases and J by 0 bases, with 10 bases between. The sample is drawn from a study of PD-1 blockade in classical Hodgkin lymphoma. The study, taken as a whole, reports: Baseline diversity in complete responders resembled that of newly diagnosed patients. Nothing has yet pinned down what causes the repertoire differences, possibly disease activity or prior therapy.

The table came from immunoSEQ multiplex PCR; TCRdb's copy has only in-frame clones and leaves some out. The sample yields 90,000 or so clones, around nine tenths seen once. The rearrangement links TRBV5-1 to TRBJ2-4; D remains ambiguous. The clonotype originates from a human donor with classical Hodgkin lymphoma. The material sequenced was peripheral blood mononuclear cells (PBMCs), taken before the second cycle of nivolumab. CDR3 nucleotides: TGCGCCAGCAGCTTGGCCTTAGGGTCAGCCAAAAACATTCAGTACTTC. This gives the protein CASSLALGSAKNIQYF.